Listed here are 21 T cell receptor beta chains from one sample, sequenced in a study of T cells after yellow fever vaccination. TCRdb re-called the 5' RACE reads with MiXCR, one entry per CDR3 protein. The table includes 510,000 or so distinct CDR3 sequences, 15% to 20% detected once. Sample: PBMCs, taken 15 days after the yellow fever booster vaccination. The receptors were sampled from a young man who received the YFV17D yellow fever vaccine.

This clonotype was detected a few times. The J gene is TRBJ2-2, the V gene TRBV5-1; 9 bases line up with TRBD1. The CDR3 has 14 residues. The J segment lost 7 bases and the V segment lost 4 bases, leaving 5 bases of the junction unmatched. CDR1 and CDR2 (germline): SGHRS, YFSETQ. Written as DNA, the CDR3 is TGCGCCAGCAGCCTCGGACAGGGGCACGGGGAGCTGTTTTTT. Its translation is CASSLGQGHGELFF.

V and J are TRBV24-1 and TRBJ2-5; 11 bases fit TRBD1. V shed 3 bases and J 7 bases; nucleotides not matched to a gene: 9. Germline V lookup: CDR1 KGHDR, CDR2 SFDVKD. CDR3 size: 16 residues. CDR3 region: CATSDGWTGGAGTQYF. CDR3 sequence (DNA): TGTGCCACCAGTGATGGCTGGACAGGGGGCGCCGGGACCCAGTACTTC.

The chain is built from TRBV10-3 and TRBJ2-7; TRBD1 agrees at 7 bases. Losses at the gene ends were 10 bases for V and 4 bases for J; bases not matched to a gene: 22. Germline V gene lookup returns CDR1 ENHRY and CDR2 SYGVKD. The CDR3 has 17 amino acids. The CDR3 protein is CATIFSLVRQQGYEQYF. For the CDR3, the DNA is TGTGCCACAATATTCTCATTAGTAAGGCAACAGGGGTACGAGCAGTACTTC.

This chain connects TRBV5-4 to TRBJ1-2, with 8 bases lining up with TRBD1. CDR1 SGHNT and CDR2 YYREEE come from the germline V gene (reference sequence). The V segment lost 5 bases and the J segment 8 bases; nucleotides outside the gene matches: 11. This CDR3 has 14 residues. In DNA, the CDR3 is TGTGCCAGCAGAAAAGACAGGGGAATCGTCGGCTACACCTTC. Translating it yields CASRKDRGIVGYTF.

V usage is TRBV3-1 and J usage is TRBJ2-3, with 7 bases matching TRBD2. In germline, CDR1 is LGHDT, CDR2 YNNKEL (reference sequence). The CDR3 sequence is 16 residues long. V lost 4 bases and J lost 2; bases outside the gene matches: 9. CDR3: CASSLSGGGFTDTQYF. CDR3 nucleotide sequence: TGTGCCAGCAGCCTATCGGGGGGAGGATTCACAGATACGCAGTATTTT.

The CDR3 loop is CAWSRGDNSGYTF. The DNA for the CDR3 is TGTGCCTGGAGCCGCGGGGACAACAGTGGCTACACCTTC. The V call is TRBV30, the J call TRBJ1-2, with D possibly TRBD1 on 6 matching bases. Germline lookup yields CDR1 GTSNPN and CDR2 SVGIG (reference sequence). V was clipped by 3 bases and J by 7 bases, with 15 bases between them. There are 13 residues in the CDR3.

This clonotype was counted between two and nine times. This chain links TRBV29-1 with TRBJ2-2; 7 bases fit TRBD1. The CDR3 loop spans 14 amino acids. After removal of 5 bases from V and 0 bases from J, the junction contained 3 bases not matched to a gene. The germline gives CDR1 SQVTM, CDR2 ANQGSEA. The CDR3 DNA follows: TGCAGCGTTACAGGGGTTTCGAACACCGGGGAGCTGTTTTTT. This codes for CSVTGVSNTGELFF.

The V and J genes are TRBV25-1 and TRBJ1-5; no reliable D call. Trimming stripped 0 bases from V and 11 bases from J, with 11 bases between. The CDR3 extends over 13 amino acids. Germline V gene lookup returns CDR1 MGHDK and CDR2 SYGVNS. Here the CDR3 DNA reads TGTGCCAGCAGTGAATATGCCGATACGGCCCAGCATTTT. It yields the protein CASSEYADTAQHF.

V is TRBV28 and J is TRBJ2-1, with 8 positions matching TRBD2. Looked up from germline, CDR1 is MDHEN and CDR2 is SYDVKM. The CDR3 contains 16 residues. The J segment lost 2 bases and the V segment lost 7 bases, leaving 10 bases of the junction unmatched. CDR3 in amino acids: CASTAFYGRAYNEQFF. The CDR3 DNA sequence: TGTGCCAGCACGGCCTTTTACGGGAGGGCCTACAATGAGCAGTTCTTC.

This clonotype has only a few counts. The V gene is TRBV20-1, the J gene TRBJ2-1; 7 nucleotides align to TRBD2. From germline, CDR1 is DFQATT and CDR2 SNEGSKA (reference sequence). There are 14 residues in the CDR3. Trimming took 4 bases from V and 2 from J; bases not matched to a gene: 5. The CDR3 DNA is TGCAGTGCTATGGGGGGGAAGACCTACAATGAGCAGTTCTTC. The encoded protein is CSAMGGKTYNEQFF.

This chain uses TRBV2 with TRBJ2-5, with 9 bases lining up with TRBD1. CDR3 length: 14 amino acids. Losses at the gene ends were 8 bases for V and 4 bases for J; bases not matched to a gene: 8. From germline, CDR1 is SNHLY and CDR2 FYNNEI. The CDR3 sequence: CASAPDRGRETQYF. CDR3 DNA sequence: TGTGCCAGCGCCCCGGACAGGGGAAGAGAGACCCAGTACTTC.

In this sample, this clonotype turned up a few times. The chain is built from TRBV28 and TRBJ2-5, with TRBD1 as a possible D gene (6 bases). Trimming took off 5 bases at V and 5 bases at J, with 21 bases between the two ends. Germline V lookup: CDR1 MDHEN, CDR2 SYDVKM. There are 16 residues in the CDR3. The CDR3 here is CASSGQFPTLRETQYF. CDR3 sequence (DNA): TGTGCCAGCAGTGGACAGTTCCCCACCCTTCGGGAGACCCAGTACTTC.

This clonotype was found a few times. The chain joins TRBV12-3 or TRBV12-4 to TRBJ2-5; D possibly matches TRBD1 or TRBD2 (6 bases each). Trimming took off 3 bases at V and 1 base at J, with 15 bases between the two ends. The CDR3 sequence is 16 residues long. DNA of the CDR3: TGTGCCAGCAGTTTGGGCGGGGCGGACAGCCAAGAGACCCAGTACTTC. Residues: CASSLGGADSQETQYF.

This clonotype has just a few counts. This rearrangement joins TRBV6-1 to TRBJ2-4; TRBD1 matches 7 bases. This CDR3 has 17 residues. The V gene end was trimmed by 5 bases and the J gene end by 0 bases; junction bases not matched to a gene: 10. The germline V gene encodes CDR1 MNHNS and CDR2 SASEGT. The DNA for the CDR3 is TGTGCCAGCAGTCCAACCAGGGGGACGATAGCCAAAAACATTCAGTACTTC. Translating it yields CASSPTRGTIAKNIQYF.

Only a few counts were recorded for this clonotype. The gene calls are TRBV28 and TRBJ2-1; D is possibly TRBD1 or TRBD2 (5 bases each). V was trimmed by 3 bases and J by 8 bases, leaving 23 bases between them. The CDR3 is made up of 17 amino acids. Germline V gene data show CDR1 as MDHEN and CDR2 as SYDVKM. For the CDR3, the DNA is TGTGCCAGCAGTTTCGGGGCGAAGGCTATAGAAGGTGATGAGCAGTTCTTC. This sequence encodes CASSFGAKAIEGDEQFF. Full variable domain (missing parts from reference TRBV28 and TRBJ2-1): DVKVTQSSRYLVKRTGEKVFLECVQDMDHENMFWYRQDPGLGLRLIYFSYDVKMKEKGDIPEGYSVSREKKERFSLILESASTNQTSMYLCASSFGAKAIEGDEQFFGPGTRLTVL.

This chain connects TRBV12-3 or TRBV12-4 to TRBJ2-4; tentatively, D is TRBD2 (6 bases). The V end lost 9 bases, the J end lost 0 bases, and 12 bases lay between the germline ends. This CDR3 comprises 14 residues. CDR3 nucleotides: TGTGCCAGTTCGCGGGACGGAGCCAAAAACATTCAGTACTTC. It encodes CASSRDGAKNIQYF.

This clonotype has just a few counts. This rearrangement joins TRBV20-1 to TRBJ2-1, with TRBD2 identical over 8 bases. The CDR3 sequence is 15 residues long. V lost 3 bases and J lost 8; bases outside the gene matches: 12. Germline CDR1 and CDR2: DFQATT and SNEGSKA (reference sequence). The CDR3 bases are TGCAGTGCTAGTAAACGGGAGGGAATTATTGATGAGCAGTTCTTC. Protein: CSASKREGIIDEQFF.

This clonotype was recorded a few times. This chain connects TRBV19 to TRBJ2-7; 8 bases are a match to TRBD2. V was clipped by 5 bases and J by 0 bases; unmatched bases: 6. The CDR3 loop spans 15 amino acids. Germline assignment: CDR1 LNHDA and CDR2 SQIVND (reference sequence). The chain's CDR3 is CASSRTSTDSYEQYF. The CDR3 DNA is TGTGCCAGTAGTCGGACTAGCACCGACTCCTACGAGCAGTACTTC. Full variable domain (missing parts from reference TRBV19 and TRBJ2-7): DGGITQSPKYLFRKEGQNVTLSCEQNLNHDAMYWYRQDPGQGLRLIYYSQIVNDFQKGDIAEGYSVSREKKESFPLTVTSAQKNPTAFYLCASSRTSTDSYEQYFGPGTRLTVT.

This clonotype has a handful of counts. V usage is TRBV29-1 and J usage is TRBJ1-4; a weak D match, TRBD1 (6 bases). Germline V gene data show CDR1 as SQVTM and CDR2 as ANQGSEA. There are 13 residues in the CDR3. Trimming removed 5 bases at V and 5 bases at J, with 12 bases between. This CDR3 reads CSVIGQINEKLFF. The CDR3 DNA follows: TGCAGCGTTATCGGACAGATCAATGAAAAACTGTTTTTT.

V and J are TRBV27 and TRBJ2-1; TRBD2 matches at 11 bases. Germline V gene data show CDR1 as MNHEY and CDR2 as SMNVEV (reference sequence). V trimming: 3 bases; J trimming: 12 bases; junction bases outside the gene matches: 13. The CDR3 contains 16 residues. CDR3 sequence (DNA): TGTGCCAGCAGTTTGGGGGCTTGGACTAGCGGGCAAGGGCAGTTCTTC. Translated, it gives CASSLGAWTSGQGQFF.

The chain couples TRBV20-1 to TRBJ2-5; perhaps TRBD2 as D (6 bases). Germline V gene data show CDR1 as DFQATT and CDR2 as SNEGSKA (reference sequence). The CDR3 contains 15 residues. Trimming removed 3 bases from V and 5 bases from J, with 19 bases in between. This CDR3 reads CSAREGPVEAETQYF. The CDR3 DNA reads TGCAGTGCTAGGGAGGGGCCAGTAGAGGCGGAGACCCAGTACTTC.